Following are 27 T cell receptor beta chains from one sample sequenced in a study of radiotherapy plus CTLA-4 blockade in lung cancer. Data came from immunoSEQ multiplex PCR; TCRdb stores just in-frame clones and leaves some out. This table has about 47,000 clones, approximately 79% appearing once. This specimen was peripheral blood, taken from a patient treated with radiotherapy plus ipilimumab. The receptors stem from a human donor with non-small cell lung cancer who had stable disease on radiotherapy plus ipilimumab.

V is TRBV6-5 and J is TRBJ2-1; TRBD2 matches 9 bases. The length of the CDR3 is 15 residues. V was clipped by 6 bases and J by 2 bases; unmatched bases: 5. Germline assignment: CDR1 MNHEY and CDR2 SVGAGI. DNA of the CDR3: TGTGCCAGCAGCAGAAGCGGGGGGCCCTACAATGAGCAGTTCTTC. Amino acid sequence: CASSRSGGPYNEQFF.

CDR3 region: CASSPAGDSNQPQHF. CDR3 in DNA: TGTGCCAGCAGCCCGGCCGGGGACAGCAATCAGCCCCAGCATTTT. V usage is TRBV9 and J usage is TRBJ1-5; weak D call: TRBD1 (5 bases). Per the germline V gene, CDR1 is SGDLS and CDR2 is YYNGEE. The CDR3 is 15 residues long. Between the trimmed V and J ends, which lost 4 bases and 1 base, there was a span of 12 bases.

This chain connects TRBV13 to TRBJ1-5, with 9 bases that match TRBD1. The CDR3 length is 14 residues. Losses at the gene ends were 4 bases for V and 6 bases for J; bases not matched to a gene: 4. Germline V gene data show CDR1 as PRHDT and CDR2 as FYEKMQ (reference sequence). The CDR3 protein is CASSSGDRAQPQHF. The CDR3 nucleotides read TGTGCCAGCAGCTCCGGGGACAGGGCTCAGCCCCAGCATTTT.

This chain connects TRBV2 to TRBJ1-4, with D maybe TRBD1 (6 bases). The germline gives CDR1 SNHLY, CDR2 FYNNEI. The CDR3 is made up of 18 amino acids. Trimming removed 2 bases at V and 6 bases at J, with 22 bases between. CDR3 region: CASSEIGTGISVHEKLFF. DNA for the CDR3: TGTGCCAGCAGTGAAATCGGAACAGGGATTAGCGTGCATGAAAAACTGTTTTTT.

This chain joins TRBV5-1 and TRBJ1-4, with D unclear. In germline, CDR1 is SGHRS, CDR2 YFSETQ. CDR3 length: 15 residues. Trimming left V 4 bases short and J 8 bases short, with 18 bases between. The CDR3 loop is CASSPQNPRREKLFF. As DNA, the CDR3 is TGCGCCAGCAGCCCCCAAAACCCCCGGCGGGAAAAACTGTTTTTT. Looking up the rest from reference TRBV5-1 and TRBJ1-4 gives the full variable domain: KAGVTQTPRYLIKTRGQQVTLSCSPISGHRSVSWYQQTPGQGLQFLFEYFSETQRNKGNFPGRFSGRQFSNSRSEMNVSTLELGDSALYLCASSPQNPRREKLFFGSGTQLSVL.

J is TRBJ1-1 and V is TRBV29-1; the D is unclear. This CDR3 has 12 residues. V lost 6 bases to trimming and J lost 1 base, with 9 bases between them. The germline V gene encodes CDR1 SQVTM and CDR2 ANQGSEA. The DNA of the CDR3 is TGCAGCGTGGCGGACGGGAACACTGAAGCTTTCTTT. It encodes CSVADGNTEAFF.

The chain uses TRBV18 and TRBJ1-3; no clear D. The V gene lost 6 bases and the J gene lost 0 bases, with 18 bases spanning the gap. CDR3 length equals 17 residues. Germline values: CDR1 KGHSH, CDR2 LQKENI. The CDR3 sequence: CASSRANPEYSGNTIYF. The CDR3 DNA is TGTGCCAGCTCCCGCGCAAATCCAGAGTACTCTGGAAACACCATATATTTT.

Note on this clone: This specimen includes other DNA sequences encoding the same CDR3. The chain is built from TRBV5-1 and TRBJ1-3; D may be TRBD1 (5 bases). The V gene's germline CDR1 is SGHRS and CDR2 YFSETQ. This CDR3 region has 13 residues. Trimming left V 0 bases short and J 4 bases short, with 5 bases between. CDR3 sequence (DNA): TGCGCCAGCAGCTTGGAGGGGGGAAACACCATATATTTT. Translated, it gives CASSLEGGNTIYF. The entire variable domain, with the rest obtained from reference TRBV5-1 and TRBJ1-3, is as follows: KAGVTQTPRYLIKTRGQQVTLSCSPISGHRSVSWYQQTPGQGLQFLFEYFSETQRNKGNFPGRFSGRQFSNSRSEMNVSTLELGDSALYLCASSLEGGNTIYFGEGSWLTVV.

The gene calls are TRBV20-1 and TRBJ2-7; D ambiguous. Germline lookup yields CDR1 DFQATT and CDR2 SNEGSKA (reference sequence). The V end lost 5 bases, the J end lost 4 bases, and 6 bases lay between the germline ends. The CDR3 is made up of 10 amino acids. CDR3 nucleotides: TGCAGTGCTGGAGCTTACGAGCAGTACTTC. Protein sequence: CSAGAYEQYF.

This clone appeared once. Likely a read error: the CDR3 ends without its conserved phenylalanine or tryptophan. The chain carries TRBV7-9 and TRBJ1-2; D is uncertain. V was shortened by 5 bases and J by 6 bases, with 16 bases between the two germline ends. CDR3 length: 14 amino acids. Germline V gives CDR1 SEHNR, CDR2 FQNEAQ (reference sequence). For the CDR3, the DNA is TGTGCCAGCAGCCCGAGAGGGTTTTATGATGGCTACACCCTC. It is translated as CASSPRGFYDGYTL.

The V gene is TRBV5-1, the J gene TRBJ1-6, with no clear D. Germline CDR1 reads SGHRS; CDR2 reads YFSETQ. V was trimmed by 0 bases and J by 5 bases, leaving 12 bases between them. The CDR3 covers 16 residues. CDR3 nucleotide sequence: TGCGCCAGCAGCTTGGAGCGGGGAGTCAATAATTCACCCCTCCACTTT. Protein sequence: CASSLERGVNNSPLHF. Full variable domain (outside the CDR3, taken from reference TRBV5-1 and TRBJ1-6): KAGVTQTPRYLIKTRGQQVTLSCSPISGHRSVSWYQQTPGQGLQFLFEYFSETQRNKGNFPGRFSGRQFSNSRSEMNVSTLELGDSALYLCASSLERGVNNSPLHFGNGTRLTVT.

The gene calls are TRBV7-6 and TRBJ2-1, with D hard to call. The CDR3 has 12 residues. Germline-derived CDR1 and CDR2 are SGHVS and FNYEAQ. Trimming cost V 5 bases and J 6 bases, with 8 bases left between them. The CDR3 DNA sequence: TGTGCCAGCAGCGGGATAGGCAATGAGCAGTTCTTC. It codes for CASSGIGNEQFF.

This chain connects TRBV6-5 to TRBJ2-6, with D hard to call. Germline lookup yields CDR1 MNHEY and CDR2 SVGAGI. The CDR3 loop spans 13 amino acids. With 7 bases removed from V and 4 bases from J, the gap between germline ends came to 8 bases. This chain's CDR3 is CASTQPGANVLTF. The CDR3 DNA sequence: TGTGCCAGCACCCAACCCGGGGCCAACGTCCTGACTTTC.

This clone has just a few counts. The chain joins TRBV7-2 to TRBJ1-6; no clear D. Germline CDR1 is SGHTA and CDR2 is FQGNSA. Deletions cut 1 base from V and 0 bases from J, with 4 bases between. CDR3 length: 15 amino acids. CDR3 sequence (DNA): TGTGCCAGCAGCTTAGGACCCTCCTATAATTCACCCCTCCACTTT. The encoded protein is CASSLGPSYNSPLHF. The whole variable domain, remainder taken from reference TRBV7-2 and TRBJ1-6, is GAGVSQSPSNKVTEKGKDVELRCDPISGHTALYWYRQSLGQGLEFLIYFQGNSAPDKSGLPSDRFSAERTGGSVSTLTIQRTQQEDSAVYLCASSLGPSYNSPLHFGNGTRLTVT.

The chain has TRBV7-3 and TRBJ2-5; D call uncertain. Germline values: CDR1 SGHTA, CDR2 FQGTGA. The CDR3 sequence is 13 residues long. The V end was cut by 5 bases, the J end by 5 bases, with 12 bases between. CDR3 bases: TGTGCCAGCAGCCCCGGAGCTCGGGAGACCCAGTACTTC. Protein: CASSPGARETQYF.

The DNA for the CDR3 is TGCGCCAGCAGCCCTGAAAGGGAGTATGGCTACACCTTC. Amino acids: CASSPEREYGYTF. V gene TRBV5-1 combines with J gene TRBJ1-2; unclear D gene. The CDR3 runs to 13 residues. Germline V lookup: CDR1 SGHRS, CDR2 YFSETQ. Deletions cut 4 bases from V and 5 bases from J, with 12 bases between.

The chain carries TRBV6-6 and TRBJ2-5; no clear D. With 4 bases removed from V and 5 bases from J, the gap between germline ends came to 5 bases. CDR1 and CDR2 from the germline V gene are MNHNY and SVGAGI (reference sequence). The CDR3 extends over 11 amino acids. CDR3 loop: CASSFRETQYF. The DNA of the CDR3 is TGTGCCAGCAGTTTTAGGGAGACCCAGTACTTC.

V gene TRBV2 combines with J gene TRBJ2-5; the D call may be TRBD1 or TRBD2 (7 bases each). The CDR3 has 14 amino acids. CDR1 SNHLY and CDR2 FYNNEI come from the germline V gene. The V gene lost 10 bases and the J gene lost 2 bases, with 17 bases spanning the gap. CDR3 protein: CANREGTAQETQYF. The CDR3 coding sequence is TGTGCCAACAGGGAGGGGACAGCACAAGAGACCCAGTACTTC.

This chain joins TRBV14 and TRBJ1-3; no firm D call. The CDR3 has 16 residues. Trimming pared 1 base from V and 0 bases from J, leaving 10 bases between. The germline V gene encodes CDR1 SGHDN and CDR2 FVKESK. The CDR3 protein is CASSQVNLNSGNTIYF. Written as DNA, the CDR3 is TGTGCCAGCAGCCAAGTAAATTTGAACTCTGGAAACACCATATATTTT.

The chain has TRBV5-6 and TRBJ1-6; D is unresolved. V was cut by 3 bases and J by 7 bases, with 11 bases left in between. CDR3 length: 14 amino acids. In germline, CDR1 is SGHDT, CDR2 YYEEEE. The CDR3 nucleotides are TGTGCCAGCAGCTCCGAGGCCAGCAATTCACCCCTCCACTTT. Translated: CASSSEASNSPLHF.

The rearrangement uses TRBV27 and TRBJ1-1; D is unclear. The germline V gene has CDR1 MNHEY and CDR2 SMNVEV (reference sequence). V gave up 4 bases and J gave up 4 bases, with 13 bases separating them. The CDR3 is made up of 14 amino acids. The CDR3 is CASSSRGVPTEAFF. CDR3 sequence (DNA): TGTGCCAGCAGTTCACGCGGGGTTCCCACTGAAGCTTTCTTT.

The chain uses TRBV5-4 and TRBJ1-2; tentatively, D is TRBD1 (5 bases). Germline loops: CDR1 SGHNT, CDR2 YYREEE (reference sequence). The germline V and J ends were trimmed by 6 bases and 3 bases, with 15 bases remaining between them. CDR3 size: 14 residues. The CDR3 region is CASTRDDAYYGYTF. DNA of the CDR3: TGTGCCAGCACCCGGGACGACGCTTACTATGGCTACACCTTC.

This clone was seen just once. The chain links TRBV6-5 to TRBJ2-1; no definite D call. The CDR3 is 15 residues long. CDR1 is MNHEY and CDR2 is SVGAGI in the germline V gene. The V end was cut by 4 bases, the J end by 4 bases, with 14 bases between. The CDR3 region is CASSLSTPRYNEQFF. DNA of the CDR3: TGTGCCAGCAGTTTATCCACACCTCGTTACAATGAGCAGTTCTTC.

The CDR3 nucleotides are TGTGCCAGCAGGCCCTTAGGGGTCTACGAGCAGTACTTC. Amino acid sequence: CASRPLGVYEQYF. The V gene is TRBV11-2, the J gene TRBJ2-7; D might be TRBD1 (5 bases). CDR1 is SGHAT, CDR2 FQNNGV, per germline. Deletions cut 6 bases from V and 3 bases from J, with 12 bases between. This CDR3 region has 13 residues.

V gene TRBV18 combines with J gene TRBJ2-7; D is tentatively TRBD1 or TRBD2 (5 bases each). Germline CDR1 KGHSH, CDR2 LQKENI. The CDR3 is made up of 13 amino acids. Trimming left V 6 bases short and J 4 bases short, with 13 bases between. CDR3 sequence (DNA): TGTGCCAGCTCTTTCCGCGAGGGGTACGAGCAGTACTTC. Translating it yields CASSFREGYEQYF.

This clone was seen more than once but under ten times. The chain is built from TRBV30 and TRBJ1-6, with TRBD1 identical over 8 bases. CDR1 GTSNPN and CDR2 SVGIG come from the germline V gene (reference sequence). This CDR3 is built from 14 residues. V lost 3 bases to trimming and J lost 9 bases; unmatched junction nucleotides: 7. The CDR3 DNA sequence: TGTGCCTGGAGGGGAACAGGGGGGATTTCACCCCTCCACTTT. This encodes CAWRGTGGISPLHF.

The chain links TRBV5-4 to TRBJ1-1, with 7 bases identical to TRBD1. Germline V gene sequence: CDR1 SGHNT, CDR2 YYREEE (reference sequence). The CDR3 extends over 14 amino acids. The trim removed 5 bases at V and 2 bases at J, leaving 6 bases unmatched. The CDR3 nucleotides read TGTGCCAGCAGACAGACAGGGTTTAACACTGAAGCTTTCTTT. Translated, it gives CASRQTGFNTEAFF.